The clone carrying this T cell receptor beta chain was detected a few times. The antigen remains unidentified. The assay was immunoSEQ multiplex PCR, and TCRdb's table has in-frame clones only and misses some. The table shows some 21,000 clones, with 74% occurring only once. The CDR3 loop spans 15 amino acids. The V end was cut by 1 base, the J end by 2 bases, with 12 bases between. The germline V gene has CDR1 SGHTA and CDR2 FQGNSA. The sample is drawn from a study of CD4 T cells in relation to SARS-CoV-2 and coronaviruses. Across the whole study: After roughly 9 days of antigen culture, PBMC TCR beta CDR3s were sequenced. Study conclusions and caveats: This crossreactivity analysis covered spike protein alone, no other viral proteins. About 65% of donors had memory CD4+ clonotypes crossrecognizing SARS-CoV-2 and common cold coronavirus spike.

Unexposed donor CD4+ T cells date from 2011-2018, before the COVID-19 pandemic. Isolation of CD4+ T cells took place after about eleven days in culture. Testing used SARS-CoV-2 S/N and four cold-coronavirus spikes on unexposed-donor CD4+ T cells, cells permitting. The chain is built from TRBV7-2 and TRBJ2-7; D may be TRBD2 (6 bases). Sequenced sample: CD4+ T cells from PBMCs, cultured in vitro. This receptor was taken from a human donor in good health. The CDR3 DNA reads as TGTGCCAGCAGCTTAGATTCGGGCGGGACCTACGAGCAGTACTTC. Amino acid sequence: CASSLDSGGTYEQYF.